This T cell receptor beta chain was sequenced for a study of blood T cell repertoires in COVID-19. As for the study in general: Spain, Italy and the United States supplied samples that represented acute and convalescent COVID-19. The cDNA or gDNA used as material had been derived from T cells, B-cell-depleted T cells, or PBMCs.

Authors' processing steps: It was from reference gene primer amplification that nucleated cell counts were estimated. Profiling relied on immunoSEQ multiplex PCR, and the TCRdb table lists in-frame clones only, not all of them. From that table come the V and J calls and clone size; the DNA was used to work out D and trimming. The sample records 95,000 to 150,000 clones, roughly 78% being singletons. There are 16 residues in the CDR3. Per the germline V gene, CDR1 is LNHDA and CDR2 is SQIVND (reference sequence). V was trimmed by 2 bases and J by 2 bases, leaving 13 bases between them. J is TRBJ1-5 and V is TRBV19; D gene uncertain. The sequenced sample consisted of peripheral blood. The receptor was isolated from a man in his sixties with active or convalescent COVID-19. CDR3 in amino acids: CASSITAGIGNQPQHF. CDR3 bases: TGTGCCAGTAGTATAACAGCCGGTATTGGCAATCAGCCCCAGCATTTT.